This T cell receptor beta chain was found in a study of cytomegalovirus exposure and HLA in healthy donors. PCR amplification relied on 60 Vbeta primers (plus 13 Jbeta primers). Some clones are missing from TCRdb's copy, which holds only in-frame ones; the method was immunoSEQ multiplex PCR. The sample consists of some 150,000 clones, over 65% of them appearing once. Germline-derived CDR1 and CDR2 are SGHKS and YYEKEE (reference sequence). The CDR3 extends over 13 amino acids. Between the trimmed V and J ends, which lost 3 bases and 10 bases, there was a span of 14 bases. This chain uses TRBV5-5 with TRBJ2-1; no clear D gene. This clonotype was obtained from a woman aged 25 to 39 in good health and CMV-seronegative. Sequencing input: PBMCs. The CDR3 bases are TGTGCCAGCAGCTCACCCCCACTACTGGAGCAGTTCTTC. Protein product: CASSSPPLLEQFF. The full variable domain, with the rest looked up from reference TRBV5-5 and TRBJ2-1, is DAGVTQSPTHLIKTRGQQVTLRCSPISGHKSVSWYQQVLGQGPQFIFQYYEKEERGRGNFPDRFSARQFPNYSSELNVNALLLGDSALYLCASSSPPLLEQFFGPGTRLTVL.